This T cell receptor (beta chain) was identified in a study of cytotoxic CD8 clonotypes in ibrutinib-treated CLL. Study-wide findings and caveats: The times at which samples were taken varied between sustained-remission and progressing patients.

This CDR3 spans 15 amino acids. Germline trimming cut 7 bases from V and 2 bases from J; bases unmatched to any gene: 10. Germline assignment: CDR1 MGHRA and CDR2 YSYEKL. This clone was counted only a few times. Its specificity is not known. Measured with immunoSEQ multiplex PCR; TCRdb has only the in-frame clones, and not every one. The sample consists of approximately 74,000 clones, over 75% of them appearing once. Frozen-stored PBMCs produced approximately 2 micrograms of genomic DNA for TCR beta libraries. The V gene is TRBV4-1, the J gene TRBJ1-2; TRBD1 matches 7 bases. The specimen comprised PBMCs, sampled at disease progression, from a patient treated with ibrutinib. The clonotype comes from a human donor with chronic lymphocytic leukemia. CDR3 in DNA: TGCGCCAGCAACTCACCTAACAGGGGAAACTATGGCTACACCTTC. Encoded protein: CASNSPNRGNYGYTF.